This is a list of T cell receptor beta chains from one sample in a study of regulatory T cells in long-lasting Graves disease. TCRdb processed the multiplex PCR reads anew with MiXCR; each CDR3 protein has one entry. Of hundreds of thousands of distinct CDR3 sequences detected, around a fifth appear once; the ten largest clones hold 25% to 30%. This specimen was peripheral blood mononuclear cells (PBMCs), taken when the disease was refractory, from a patient treated with antithyroid drugs. The receptors originated from a female donor with Graves disease. Each CDR3 is given with its conserved first and last residue. Each record gives: V gene, D gene, J gene, clone size, CDR3 protein, CDR3 DNA. The D gene is left open where the match is weak. Size is stated for part of the rows, as once, few or many counts, or as a class when the clone is expanded.

v_call: TRBV6-2/TRBV6-3
d_call: -
j_call: TRBJ1-2
clone_size: many
cdr3_aa: CASSYYPGAYGYTF
cdr3_nt: TGTGCCAGCAGTTACTACCCAGGAGCCTATGGCTACACCTTC

v_call: TRBV29-1
d_call: -
j_call: TRBJ1-2
clone_size: few
cdr3_aa: CSVEDRRTESGYGYTF
cdr3_nt: TGCAGCGTTGAAGATAGGAGGACAGAGTCGGGGTATGGCTACACCTTC

v_call: TRBV29-1
d_call: -
j_call: TRBJ2-7
clone_size: few
cdr3_aa: CSVGVGYEQYF
cdr3_nt: TGCAGCGTTGGAGTGGGTTACGAGCAGTACTTC

v_call: TRBV3-1
d_call: TRBD2
j_call: TRBJ2-7
clone_size: few
cdr3_aa: CASSQDPGLAGYHYEQYF
cdr3_nt: TGTGCCAGCAGCCAAGATCCGGGACTAGCGGGTTACCACTACGAGCAGTACTTC

v_call: TRBV3-1
d_call: -
j_call: TRBJ2-7
clone_size: many
cdr3_aa: CASSQDGSEQYF
cdr3_nt: TGTGCCAGCAGCCAAGATGGTTCCGAGCAGTACTTC

v_call: TRBV7-9
d_call: -
j_call: TRBJ1-1
clone_size: few
cdr3_aa: CALRPVNTEAFF
cdr3_nt: TGTGCCCTCAGGCCAGTGAACACTGAAGCTTTCTTT

v_call: TRBV10-3
d_call: -
j_call: TRBJ1-5
clone_size: -
cdr3_aa: CAISEGGGQPQHF
cdr3_nt: TGTGCCATCAGTGAGGGCGGTGGTCAGCCCCAGCATTTT

v_call: TRBV12-3/TRBV12-4
d_call: -
j_call: TRBJ1-2
clone_size: many
cdr3_aa: CASSLNTFVRGYTF
cdr3_nt: TGTGCCAGCAGTCTGAACACTTTCGTACGTGGCTACACCTTC

v_call: TRBV20-1
d_call: -
j_call: TRBJ1-4
clone_size: many
cdr3_aa: CSARSHLLNEKLFF
cdr3_nt: TGCAGTGCTAGAAGTCACTTGCTTAATGAAAAACTGTTTTTT

v_call: TRBV19
d_call: TRBD1
j_call: TRBJ1-5
clone_size: few
cdr3_aa: CASRNRQGAIQPQHF
cdr3_nt: TGTGCCAGTAGAAACCGACAGGGGGCTATTCAGCCCCAGCATTTT